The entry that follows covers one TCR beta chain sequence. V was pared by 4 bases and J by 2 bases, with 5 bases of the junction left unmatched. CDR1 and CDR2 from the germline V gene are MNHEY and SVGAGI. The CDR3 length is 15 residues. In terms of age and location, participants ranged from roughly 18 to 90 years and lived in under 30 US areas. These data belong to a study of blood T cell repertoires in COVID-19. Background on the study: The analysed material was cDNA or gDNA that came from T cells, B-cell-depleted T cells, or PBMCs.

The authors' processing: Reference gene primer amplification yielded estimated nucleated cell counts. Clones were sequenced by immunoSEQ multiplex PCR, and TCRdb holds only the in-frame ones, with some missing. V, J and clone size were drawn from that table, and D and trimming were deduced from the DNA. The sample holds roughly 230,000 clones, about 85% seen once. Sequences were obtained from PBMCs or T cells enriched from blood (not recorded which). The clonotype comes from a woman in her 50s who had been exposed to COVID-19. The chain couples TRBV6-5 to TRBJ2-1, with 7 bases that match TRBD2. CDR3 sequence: CASSSQRGAYNEQFF. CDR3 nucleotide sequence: TGTGCCAGCAGTTCACAGCGGGGAGCCTACAATGAGCAGTTCTTC.